This T cell receptor beta chain came from a study of blood T cell repertoires in COVID-19 (dated by TCRdb to the early 2020s). As for the study more broadly: Samples covering the acute and convalescent phases of COVID-19 were provided by collaborators in the United States, Italy and Spain. The material from the prospective study consisted of cDNA or gDNA derived from T cells, B-cell-depleted T cells, or PBMCs. Deeply sampled blood TCRbeta repertoires from subjects exposed to, actively infected with, or recovered from COVID-19 were included in the dataset. The repertoires were released in a freely available public database meant as a resource for research on the immune response to SARS-CoV-2. The samples were drawn from two sources: the first 160 participants of the ongoing ImmuneRACE study, and over 1,000 subjects contributed by 6 global collaborators. Sample metadata almost always included a de-identified subject ID, COVID-19 status, age in years and sex. HLA class I and class II types, where available, came from metadata supplied by the sample provider rather than from assay-based typing.

TCRbeta CDR3 regions were amplified from genomic DNA using the immunoSEQ Assay, a bias-controlled multiplex PCR. Under the source paper's analysis protocol: Nucleated cell counts per sample were estimated from amplification of reference gene primers within the assay. To quantify the absolute abundance of each unique TCRbeta CDR3 rearrangement, sequence reads were collapsed and filtered. For each sample, productive Simpson clonality was calculated by taking the square root of Simpson's diversity index across productive rearrangements. TCRdb carries this immuneACCESS record with in-frame sequences only. Its versions omit some clonotypes, under half of them owing to an unresolved V gene in the studies checked, with the rest unexplained. That table furnishes V, J and clone size, whereas the DNA furnished D and trimming. The table for this sample lists fewer than 85,000 clones; 88% of them were counted only once. The ten largest account for approximately 9.1% of the sample.

The study at large found these results: The amount of clinical and demographic metadata varied by source and participant and was provided uncurated.

Turning to this clone: The specificity of this receptor is unknown. The record has no base qualities; no much larger clone is one base away.

Whole blood was collected in K2EDTA tubes by collaborating institutions according to the institutions' own protocols. For TCRbeta analysis, collaborators shipped samples as frozen whole blood, isolated PBMCs, or DNA extracted from either of those sample types. Including cysteine and phenylalanine, the CDR3 has 16 amino acids. Only the CDR3 region is kept as DNA, spanning 48 bases read in frame from base 1. At the junction V is shortened by 2 bases and J by 1 base; bases outside the gene matches: 4. Based on the germline V gene, the CDR1 and CDR2 sequences are SGHRS and YFSETQ. Sequenced sample: peripheral blood. Recombination linked TRBV5-1 to TRBJ2-2; TRBD2 matches 8 bases in the middle. This TCR came from a human donor in a cohort sampled during active COVID-19. The nucleotides read TGCGCCAGCAGCTTAGTGAGCGGGAGGAACACCGGGGAGCTGTTTTTT. This is translated as CASSLVSGRNTGELFF.